The next 22 T cell receptor beta chains were all read from a single sample in a study of T cells in Graves' hyperthyroidism and ophthalmopathy. Amplified regions were TCR beta CDR3 sequences from RNA transcripts. In the first-round RT-PCR of the TCR CDR3, the HTBI primer set was used. Via MiXCR, TCRdb re-called the multiplex PCR reads, giving one row per CDR3 protein. The sample holds approximately 870,000 distinct CDR3 sequences; about 38% are singletons and the top ten take over 8%. Material: blood. The source is a man aged 18 to 30 with Graves' hyperthyroidism.

The CDR3 nucleotides read TGCAGTGCTCCCGGGACAGGGGGGGACGTGAAGACCCAGTACTTC. This gives the protein CSAPGTGGDVKTQYF. This sequence joins TRBV20-1 and TRBJ2-5, with 11 bases aligning to TRBD1. V trimming: 5 bases; J trimming: 6 bases; junction bases outside the gene matches: 11. Germline V CDR1 and CDR2: DFQATT, SNEGSKA (reference sequence). CDR3 length equals 15 residues.

V and J are TRBV20-1 and TRBJ1-1; tentative D call: TRBD1 (5 bases). The CDR3 has 13 residues. Germline-derived CDR1 and CDR2 are DFQATT and SNEGSKA (reference sequence). The V and J ends lost 4 bases and 5 bases respectively, with 14 bases between them. CDR3 sequence reads: CSATDMGRTEAFF. For the CDR3, the DNA is TGCAGTGCTACTGACATGGGGCGGACTGAAGCTTTCTTT.

This clonotype has ten or more counts. V gene TRBV24-1 combines with J gene TRBJ2-2; D call uncertain. CDR3 length: 12 residues. V was clipped by 12 bases and J by 6 bases, with 13 bases between them. CDR1 is KGHDR and CDR2 is SFDVKD in the germline V gene. The CDR3 DNA reads as TGTGCCGTCGAGGTCGTCGCCGGGGAGCTGTTTTTT. Protein product: CAVEVVAGELFF.

In this sample, this clonotype turned up a few times. The V and J genes are TRBV12-3 or TRBV12-4 and TRBJ2-7; 8 positions agree with TRBD2. V shed 2 bases and J 0 bases; nucleotides not matched to a gene: 3. The CDR3 runs to 15 residues. This CDR3 reads CASSLTGGDSYEQYF. In nucleotides, the CDR3 is TGTGCCAGCAGTTTAACCGGGGGGGACTCCTACGAGCAGTACTTC.

Ten or more counts support this clonotype. The chain couples TRBV7-2 to TRBJ2-5, with TRBD2 as a possible D gene (6 bases). The CDR3 sequence is 15 residues long. The V end was cut by 7 bases, the J end by 5 bases, with 20 bases between. Germline-derived CDR1 and CDR2 are SGHTA and FQGNSA. DNA for the CDR3: TGTGCCAGCAATGCGCGGGGCGGGGCGGGGGAGACCCAGTACTTC. Amino acids: CASNARGGAGETQYF.

There are many counts of this clonotype. The chain employs TRBV20-1 and TRBJ1-6; TRBD1 is a possible D gene (5 bases). CDR3 size: 13 residues. Between the trimmed V and J ends, which lost 3 bases and 10 bases, there was a span of 13 bases. CDR1 and CDR2 from the germline V gene are DFQATT and SNEGSKA (reference sequence). As DNA, the CDR3 is TGCAGTGCTAGTAGTCAGACAGACTCACCCCTCCACTTT. It encodes CSASSQTDSPLHF.

This sequence joins TRBV10-3 and TRBJ1-2, with D possibly matching TRBD1 (5 bases). This CDR3 has 11 amino acids. The ends were cut back, 4 bases at V and 11 bases at J, with 11 bases in the middle. Looked up from germline, CDR1 is ENHRY and CDR2 is SYGVKD. CDR3 nucleotide sequence: TGTGCCATCAGTGCAGAGACAGCTTACACCTTC. This translates into CAISAETAYTF.

This clonotype was detected ten times or more. The rearrangement links TRBV24-1 to TRBJ2-5, with 9 bases identical to TRBD1. V lost 4 bases to trimming and J lost 4 bases; unmatched junction nucleotides: 6. This CDR3 is 15 amino acids long. Germline V gene lookup returns CDR1 KGHDR and CDR2 SFDVKD. The CDR3: CATSDSLDRGETQYF. As DNA, the CDR3 is TGTGCCACCAGTGACTCGCTGGACAGGGGAGAGACCCAGTACTTC.

The table lists this clonotype with many counts. V usage is TRBV7-9 and J usage is TRBJ1-1, with D unclear. This CDR3 is 15 amino acids long. Trimming took 5 bases from V and 1 from J, leaving 14 bases between them. The germline gives CDR1 SEHNR, CDR2 FQNEAQ (reference sequence). In nucleotides, the CDR3 is TGTGCCAGCAGCCTAGGGTCAGGCACGAACACTGAAGCTTTCTTT. Amino acid sequence: CASSLGSGTNTEAFF. The whole variable domain, filled in from reference TRBV7-9 and TRBJ1-1, reads DTGVSQNPRHKITKRGQNVTFRCDPISEHNRLYWYRQTLGQGPEFLTYFQNEAQLEKSRLLSDRFSAERPKGSFSTLEIQRTEQGDSAMYLCASSLGSGTNTEAFFGQGTRLTVV.

This clonotype was counted only a few times. This chain uses TRBV19 with TRBJ1-1; 9 bases map to TRBD1. Germline-derived CDR1 and CDR2 are LNHDA and SQIVND (reference sequence). This CDR3 is 17 amino acids long. After removal of 0 bases from V and 1 base from J, the junction contained 6 bases not matched to a gene. The CDR3 DNA reads TGTGCCAGTAGTATAGATCGTAGGACAGGGGCGAACACTGAAGCTTTCTTT. This gives the protein CASSIDRRTGANTEAFF.

This rearrangement joins TRBV4-3 to TRBJ1-6, with a tentative D call TRBD1 (6 bases). This CDR3 contains 16 residues. The V end lost 6 bases, the J end lost 10 bases, and 22 bases lay between the germline ends. Germline loops: CDR1 LGHNA, CDR2 YSLEER. The CDR3 DNA reads as TGCGCCAGCAGTGCCTGGGGGCGAAGGGCAGACTCACCCCTCCACTTT. Protein: CASSAWGRRADSPLHF.

Concerning this clonotype: Since a much larger clone is just one base distant, this may be a read error. The chain has TRBV29-1 and TRBJ2-2; D might be TRBD1 (6 bases). Trimming took 5 bases from V and 6 from J, leaving 10 bases between them. The CDR3 is made up of 12 amino acids. Per germline, CDR1 SQVTM and CDR2 ANQGSEA. The CDR3 nucleotides are TGCAGCGTTAAAGGGGGTCCCGGGGAGCTGTTTTTT. Translation gives CSVKGGPGELFF.

The chain joins TRBV29-1 to TRBJ2-6; no firm D call. In germline, CDR1 is SQVTM, CDR2 ANQGSEA. The CDR3 sequence is 14 residues long. V shed 3 bases and J shed 2 bases, with 8 bases lying between them. CDR3 sequence: CSVEDPTGANVLTF. In nucleotides, the CDR3 is TGCAGCGTTGAGGACCCCACTGGGGCCAACGTCCTGACTTTC.

This clonotype was detected many times. The chain joins TRBV5-1 to TRBJ2-7, with D tentatively TRBD1 (6 bases). Trimming pared 3 bases from V and 4 bases from J, leaving 11 bases between. The germline gives CDR1 SGHRS, CDR2 YFSETQ. CDR3 length equals 13 residues. The CDR3 DNA sequence: TGCGCCAGCAGCTCCAACAGGGCATACGAGCAGTACTTC. Translated: CASSSNRAYEQYF.

In this sample, this clonotype turned up many times. The J gene is TRBJ2-6, the V gene TRBV10-3; D possibly uses TRBD1 or TRBD2 (5 bases each). The V and J ends lost 11 bases and 1 base respectively, with 9 bases between them. The CDR3 runs to 13 residues. Germline assignment: CDR1 ENHRY and CDR2 SYGVKD. CDR3: CAVGVSGANVLTF. DNA for the CDR3: TGTGCCGTGGGGGTGTCTGGGGCCAACGTCCTGACTTTC.

There are a few counts of this clonotype. V and J are TRBV19 and TRBJ2-2; D possibly uses TRBD1 or TRBD2 (5 bases each). CDR3 length equals 14 residues. The germline V gene has CDR1 LNHDA and CDR2 SQIVND (reference sequence). With 8 bases removed from V and 1 base from J, the gap between germline ends came to 11 bases. CDR3 nucleotides: TGTGCCAGTGGGGACCCAGGGAACACCGGGGAGCTGTTTTTT. It specifies CASGDPGNTGELFF.

Only a few counts were recorded for this clonotype. V usage is TRBV12-3 or TRBV12-4 and J usage is TRBJ1-1, with D hard to call. V gave up 8 bases and J gave up 7 bases, with 8 bases separating them. The CDR3 is made up of 10 amino acids. The CDR3 bases are TGTGCCAGCGCTATGTATGAAGCTTTCTTT. Residues: CASAMYEAFF.

This clonotype was detected ten times or more. V gene TRBV20-1 combines with J gene TRBJ1-6; D unresolved. The CDR3 loop spans 13 amino acids. Per the germline V gene, CDR1 is DFQATT and CDR2 is SNEGSKA (reference sequence). Trimming cost V 6 bases and J 3 bases, with 9 bases left between them. CDR3 sequence reads: CSAPGLYNSPLHF. DNA of the CDR3: TGCAGTGCCCCCGGACTCTATAATTCACCCCTCCACTTT.

This clonotype was recorded many times. The chain uses TRBV6-5 and TRBJ1-4; D might be TRBD1 (6 bases). Trimming stripped 5 bases from V and 8 bases from J, with 18 bases between. Germline V gene lookup returns CDR1 MNHEY and CDR2 SVGAGI. CDR3 length: 15 amino acids. The CDR3 is CASSLTDRIGEKLFF. Written as DNA, the CDR3 is TGTGCCAGCAGTCTAACCGACAGGATTGGGGAAAAACTGTTTTTT.

The rearrangement links TRBV7-9 to TRBJ2-2, with 7 bases lining up with TRBD1. Germline V CDR1 and CDR2: SEHNR, FQNEAQ (reference sequence). The trim removed 6 bases at V and 0 bases at J, leaving 10 bases unmatched. The CDR3 is 17 residues long. CDR3 DNA: TGTGCCAGCAGAATAGGGGGCAGTCATACGAACACCGGGGAGCTGTTTTTT. Translation: CASRIGGSHTNTGELFF.

The chain combines TRBV10-3 with TRBJ2-7; D is undetermined. V was cut by 0 bases and J by 3 bases, with 9 bases left in between. Germline-derived CDR1 and CDR2 are ENHRY and SYGVKD. This CDR3 has 14 residues. DNA of the CDR3: TGTGCCATCAGTGAGTCGGGTGTAGGCTACGAGCAGTACTTC. This sequence encodes CAISESGVGYEQYF.

This clonotype was seen many times. The gene calls are TRBV9 and TRBJ1-5; D is perhaps TRBD1 (6 bases). Per germline, CDR1 SGDLS and CDR2 YYNGEE. The CDR3 loop spans 15 amino acids. V was pared by 0 bases and J by 7 bases, with 14 bases between. CDR3 region: CASSVGGGSGQPQHF. The CDR3 DNA reads as TGTGCCAGCAGCGTAGGAGGGGGATCTGGGCAGCCCCAGCATTTT.